This passage covers 13 T cell receptor beta chains from one sample sequenced in a study of beta chain features in type 1 diabetes. Investigators reverse transcribed all isolated RNA, so they sequenced expressed TCRB transcripts. Sequencing used immunoSEQ multiplex PCR; TCRdb keeps in-frame clones, though not all of them. The sample carries 450,000 to 600,000 clones, about 30% recorded once. Material for sequencing was naive CD4+ T cells from blood. These TCRs come from a man aged 18 to 29 in good health.

This clone turned up a few times. The chain carries TRBV15 and TRBJ2-7; D possibly corresponds to TRBD2 (6 bases). The germline CDR1 and CDR2 sequences are LNHNV and YYDKDF (reference sequence). The CDR3 has 15 amino acids. V was pared by 8 bases and J by 0 bases, with 17 bases between. The CDR3 sequence is CATRDSMVPSYEQYF. The CDR3 nucleotides read TGTGCCACCCGGGACTCAATGGTTCCCTCCTACGAGCAGTACTTC.

CDR3 DNA sequence: TGTGCCATCAGTGACCCCGGGACTAGGGATGAAAAACTGTTTTTT. This gives the protein CAISDPGTRDEKLFF. The chain recombines TRBV10-3 with TRBJ1-4, with a tentative D call TRBD1 (5 bases). V was pared by 3 bases and J by 6 bases, with 14 bases between. CDR3 length: 15 residues. Germline loops: CDR1 ENHRY, CDR2 SYGVKD.

J is TRBJ2-3 and V is TRBV9, with 8 bases identical to TRBD2. CDR3 length equals 16 residues. The V segment lost 0 bases and the J segment 2 bases; nucleotides outside the gene matches: 5. Germline V gene sequence: CDR1 SGDLS, CDR2 YYNGEE. The CDR3 nucleotides read TGTGCCAGCAGCGTAGATAGCGGGACTTTCACAGATACGCAGTATTTT. It specifies CASSVDSGTFTDTQYF.

This chain joins TRBV7-9 and TRBJ2-7; 12 bases match TRBD2. The CDR3 runs 15 residues. After removal of 5 bases from V and 5 bases from J, the junction contained 7 bases not matched to a gene. The germline V gene has CDR1 SEHNR and CDR2 FQNEAQ (reference sequence). CDR3 sequence: CASSKTSGSFHEQYF. The CDR3 DNA reads as TGTGCCAGCAGCAAGACTAGCGGGAGTTTCCACGAGCAGTACTTC.

This clone was found a few times. The chain has TRBV27 and TRBJ1-5; 9 bases are shared with TRBD1. CDR3 length: 14 residues. V lost 5 bases to trimming and J lost 4 bases; unmatched junction nucleotides: 3. Per germline, CDR1 MNHEY and CDR2 SMNVEV (reference sequence). CDR3 sequence reads: CASSQGQGNQPQHF. CDR3 coding DNA: TGTGCCAGCAGTCAAGGACAGGGGAATCAGCCCCAGCATTTT.

The CDR3 sequence is CASSEGRGRETQYF. In nucleotides, the CDR3 is TGTGCCAGCAGTGAAGGTCGGGGTCGGGAGACCCAGTACTTC. The chain employs TRBV2 and TRBJ2-5, with D possibly TRBD2 on 5 matching bases. The CDR3 has 14 amino acids. V lost 1 base and J lost 5, with 11 bases in between. Germline V gene sequence: CDR1 SNHLY, CDR2 FYNNEI. Full variable domain (outside the CDR3, taken from reference TRBV2 and TRBJ2-5): EPEVTQTPSHQVTQMGQEVILRCVPISNHLYFYWYRQILGQKVEFLVSFYNNEISEKSEIFDDQFSVERPDGSNFTLKIRSTKLEDSAMYFCASSEGRGRETQYFGPGTRLLVL.

On this clone itself: This same CDR3 is encoded by further DNA sequences in the sample. The rearrangement links TRBV7-9 to TRBJ1-2, with D possibly TRBD1 on 6 matching bases. The CDR3 length is 13 residues. V was clipped by 5 bases and J by 4 bases, with 11 bases between them. From germline, CDR1 is SEHNR and CDR2 FQNEAQ (reference sequence). The chain's CDR3 is CASSRQGSYGYTF. The CDR3, as DNA: TGTGCCAGCAGCCGTCAGGGGAGCTATGGCTACACCTTC.

The V and J genes are TRBV28 and TRBJ2-1; D gene unclear. The CDR3 is 10 amino acids. Trimming removed 8 bases at V and 8 bases at J, with 7 bases between. Germline V CDR1 and CDR2: MDHEN, SYDVKM. DNA of the CDR3: TGTGCCAGCGGAAAATATGAGCAGTTCTTC. Translation gives CASGKYEQFF. Complete variable domain (other parts from reference TRBV28 and TRBJ2-1): DVKVTQSSRYLVKRTGEKVFLECVQDMDHENMFWYRQDPGLGLRLIYFSYDVKMKEKGDIPEGYSVSREKKERFSLILESASTNQTSMYLCASGKYEQFFGPGTRLTVL.

This clone was counted a few times. The chain carries TRBV29-1 and TRBJ2-1; D might be TRBD2 (6 bases). The V end lost 6 bases, the J end lost 3 bases, and 12 bases lay between the germline ends. The CDR3 loop spans 13 amino acids. Germline V gene data show CDR1 as SQVTM and CDR2 as ANQGSEA. This chain's CDR3 is CSVRELGYNEQFF. The CDR3 nucleotides read TGCAGCGTCCGGGAGTTAGGCTACAATGAGCAGTTCTTC.

V is TRBV10-3 and J is TRBJ2-3; TRBD1 matches at 9 bases. Losses at the gene ends were 5 bases for V and 4 bases for J; bases not matched to a gene: 4. Germline CDR1 and CDR2: ENHRY and SYGVKD. The length of the CDR3 is 14 residues. CDR3 sequence reads: CAISPGQGPDTQYF. As DNA, the CDR3 is TGTGCCATCAGTCCGGGACAGGGTCCAGATACGCAGTATTTT.

The chain combines TRBV7-9 with TRBJ2-7; 9 bases line up with TRBD1. V gave up 6 bases and J gave up 6 bases; unmatched junction bases: 12. Germline loops: CDR1 SEHNR, CDR2 FQNEAQ (reference sequence). This CDR3 contains 15 residues. The CDR3 bases are TGTGCCAGCAGTACCGCCGGGACAGGGTCCCGCGAGCAGTACTTC. This sequence encodes CASSTAGTGSREQYF.

The V call is TRBV5-1, the J call TRBJ2-5; unclear D gene. The CDR3 totals 13 residues. Trimming took 0 bases from V and 5 from J, leaving 8 bases between them. Looked up from germline, CDR1 is SGHRS and CDR2 is YFSETQ. CDR3 sequence (DNA): TGCGCCAGCAGCTTGGAGGCGTCGGAGACCCAGTACTTC. This translates into CASSLEASETQYF.

The chain has TRBV7-6 and TRBJ2-6; D remains ambiguous. Germline V gives CDR1 SGHVS, CDR2 FNYEAQ. This CDR3 is 15 amino acids long. The V end lost 5 bases, the J end lost 0 bases, and 8 bases lay between the germline ends. In DNA form, the CDR3 reads TGTGCCAGCAGCACATACGGCTCTGGGGCCAACGTCCTGACTTTC. Encoded protein: CASSTYGSGANVLTF.